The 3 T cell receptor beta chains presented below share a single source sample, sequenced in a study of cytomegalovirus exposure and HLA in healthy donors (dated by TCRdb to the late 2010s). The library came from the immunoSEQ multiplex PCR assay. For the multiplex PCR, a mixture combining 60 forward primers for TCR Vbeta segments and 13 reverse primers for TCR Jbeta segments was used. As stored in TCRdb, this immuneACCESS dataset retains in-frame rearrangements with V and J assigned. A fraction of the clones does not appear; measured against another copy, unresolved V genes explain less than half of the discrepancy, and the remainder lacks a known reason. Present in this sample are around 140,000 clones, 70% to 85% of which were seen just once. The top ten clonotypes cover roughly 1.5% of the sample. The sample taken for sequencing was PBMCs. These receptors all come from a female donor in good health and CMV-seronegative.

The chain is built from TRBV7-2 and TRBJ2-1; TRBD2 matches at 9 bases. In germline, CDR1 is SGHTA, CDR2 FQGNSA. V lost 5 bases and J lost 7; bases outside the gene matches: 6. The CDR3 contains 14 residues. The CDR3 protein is CASSLSGRGNEQFF. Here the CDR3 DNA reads TGTGCCAGCAGCCTTAGCGGGAGAGGTAATGAGCAGTTCTTC.

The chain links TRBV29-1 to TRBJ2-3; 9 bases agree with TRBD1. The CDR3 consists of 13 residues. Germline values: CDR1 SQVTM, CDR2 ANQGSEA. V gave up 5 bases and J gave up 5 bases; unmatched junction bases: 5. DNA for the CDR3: TGCAGCGTTCGGGGACAGGGCGGAGATACGCAGTATTTT. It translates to CSVRGQGGDTQYF.

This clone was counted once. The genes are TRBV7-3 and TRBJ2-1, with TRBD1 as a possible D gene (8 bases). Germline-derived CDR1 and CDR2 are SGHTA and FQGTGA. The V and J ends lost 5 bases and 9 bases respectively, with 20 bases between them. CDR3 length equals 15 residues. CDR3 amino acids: CASSPQQGGHGEQFF. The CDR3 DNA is TGTGCCAGCAGCCCCCAACAGGGGGGGCATGGTGAGCAGTTCTTC.